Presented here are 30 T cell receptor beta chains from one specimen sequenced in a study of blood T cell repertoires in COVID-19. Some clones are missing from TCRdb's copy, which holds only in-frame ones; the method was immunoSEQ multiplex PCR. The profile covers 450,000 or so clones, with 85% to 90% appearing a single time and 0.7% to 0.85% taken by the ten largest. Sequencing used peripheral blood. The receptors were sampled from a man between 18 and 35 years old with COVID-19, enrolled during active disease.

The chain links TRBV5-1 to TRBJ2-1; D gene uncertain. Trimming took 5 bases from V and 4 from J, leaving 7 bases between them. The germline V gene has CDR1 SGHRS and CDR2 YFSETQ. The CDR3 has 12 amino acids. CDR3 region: CASRVRYNEQFF. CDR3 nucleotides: TGCGCCAGCAGGGTTAGATACAATGAGCAGTTCTTC.

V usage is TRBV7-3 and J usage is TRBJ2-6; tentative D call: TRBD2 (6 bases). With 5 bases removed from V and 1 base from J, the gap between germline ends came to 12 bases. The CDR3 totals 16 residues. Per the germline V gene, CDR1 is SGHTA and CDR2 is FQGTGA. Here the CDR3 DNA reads TGTGCCAGCAGCAATAGGGCGGGGTCTGGGGCCAACGTCCTGACTTTC. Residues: CASSNRAGSGANVLTF.

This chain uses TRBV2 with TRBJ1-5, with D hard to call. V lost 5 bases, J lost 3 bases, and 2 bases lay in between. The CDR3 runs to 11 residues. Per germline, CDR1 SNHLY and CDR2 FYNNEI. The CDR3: CASSYNQPQHF. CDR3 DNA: TGTGCCAGCAGTTACAATCAGCCCCAGCATTTT.

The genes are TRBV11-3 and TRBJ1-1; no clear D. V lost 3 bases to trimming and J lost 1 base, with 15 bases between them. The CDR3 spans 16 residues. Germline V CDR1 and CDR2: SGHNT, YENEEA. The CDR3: CASSLEFGPTNTEAFF. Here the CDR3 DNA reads TGTGCCAGCAGCTTGGAATTTGGGCCCACGAACACTGAAGCTTTCTTT.

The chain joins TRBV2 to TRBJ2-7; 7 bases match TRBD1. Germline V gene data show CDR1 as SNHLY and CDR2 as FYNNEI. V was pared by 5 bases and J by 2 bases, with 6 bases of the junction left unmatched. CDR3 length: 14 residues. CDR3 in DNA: TGTGCCAGCAGTCGACAGGGCGTCACCTACGAGCAGTACTTC. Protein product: CASSRQGVTYEQYF.

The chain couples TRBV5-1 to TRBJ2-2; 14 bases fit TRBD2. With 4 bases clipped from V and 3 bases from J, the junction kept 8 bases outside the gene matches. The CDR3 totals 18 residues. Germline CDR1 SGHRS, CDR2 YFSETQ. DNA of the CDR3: TGCGCCAGCAGCGGAGGGACTAGCGGGAGAATAGACACCGGGGAGCTGTTTTTT. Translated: CASSGGTSGRIDTGELFF.

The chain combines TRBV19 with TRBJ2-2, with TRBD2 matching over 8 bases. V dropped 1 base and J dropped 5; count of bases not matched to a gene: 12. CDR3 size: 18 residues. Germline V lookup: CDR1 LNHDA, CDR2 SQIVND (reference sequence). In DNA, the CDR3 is TGTGCCAGTAGTATAGGAGGGTTCACGGGAGGGCCAACCGGGGAGCTGTTTTTT. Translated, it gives CASSIGGFTGGPTGELFF.

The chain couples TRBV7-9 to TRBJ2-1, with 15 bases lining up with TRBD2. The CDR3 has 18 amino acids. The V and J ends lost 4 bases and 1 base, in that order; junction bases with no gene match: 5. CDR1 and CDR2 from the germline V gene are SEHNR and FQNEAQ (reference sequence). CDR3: CASSSRGTSGRSYNEQFF. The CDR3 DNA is TGTGCCAGCAGCTCGAGGGGGACTAGCGGGAGGTCCTACAATGAGCAGTTCTTC. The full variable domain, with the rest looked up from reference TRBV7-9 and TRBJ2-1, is DTGVSQNPRHKITKRGQNVTFRCDPISEHNRLYWYRQTLGQGPEFLTYFQNEAQLEKSRLLSDRFSAERPKGSFSTLEIQRTEQGDSAMYLCASSSRGTSGRSYNEQFFGPGTRLTVL.

CDR3 sequence: CASGRQPQYF. The CDR3 coding sequence is TGTGCCTCAGGGCGACAGCCCCAGTACTTC. This sequence joins TRBV10-3 and TRBJ2-7, with a weak D call TRBD1 (5 bases). The germline CDR1 and CDR2 sequences are ENHRY and SYGVKD. Trimming pared 11 bases from V and 10 bases from J, leaving 15 bases between. The length of the CDR3 is 10 residues.

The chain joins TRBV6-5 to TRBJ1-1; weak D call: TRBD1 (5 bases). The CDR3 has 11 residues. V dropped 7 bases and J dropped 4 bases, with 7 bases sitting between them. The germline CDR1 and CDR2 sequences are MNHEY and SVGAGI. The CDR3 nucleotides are TGTGCCAGCAAGGGGCCCACTGAAGCTTTCTTT. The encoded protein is CASKGPTEAFF.

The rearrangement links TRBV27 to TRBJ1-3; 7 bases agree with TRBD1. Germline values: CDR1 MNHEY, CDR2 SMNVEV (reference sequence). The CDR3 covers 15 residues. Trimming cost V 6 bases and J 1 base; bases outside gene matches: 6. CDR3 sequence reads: CASSPLQGSGNTIYF. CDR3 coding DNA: TGTGCCAGCAGCCCTCTACAGGGGTCTGGAAACACCATATATTTT.

The CDR3 DNA reads as TGTGCCAGCAGTTACCTCGACAGGGGCCCATACGAGCAGTACTTC. Encoded protein: CASSYLDRGPYEQYF. The V and J genes are TRBV27 and TRBJ2-7, with 8 bases matching TRBD1. With 4 bases clipped from V and 4 bases from J, the junction kept 9 bases outside the gene matches. Germline V gene sequence: CDR1 MNHEY, CDR2 SMNVEV (reference sequence). CDR3 length: 15 amino acids.

The CDR3 DNA reads TGCGCCAGCAGCCAATCCGGGACTTCACATACGCAGTATTTT. Translation: CASSQSGTSHTQYF. The chain links TRBV4-1 to TRBJ2-3; possibly TRBD2 for D (6 bases). The CDR3 has 14 amino acids. The V gene's germline CDR1 is MGHRA and CDR2 YSYEKL. The germline V and J ends were trimmed by 2 bases and 7 bases, with 13 bases remaining between them.

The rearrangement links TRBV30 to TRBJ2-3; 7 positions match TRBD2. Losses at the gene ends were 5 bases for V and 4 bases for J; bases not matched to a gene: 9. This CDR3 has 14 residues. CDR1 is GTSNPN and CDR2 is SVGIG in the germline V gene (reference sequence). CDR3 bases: TGTGCCTGGGGAAGCGGGACCGGGGCAGATACGCAGTATTTT. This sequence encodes CAWGSGTGADTQYF.

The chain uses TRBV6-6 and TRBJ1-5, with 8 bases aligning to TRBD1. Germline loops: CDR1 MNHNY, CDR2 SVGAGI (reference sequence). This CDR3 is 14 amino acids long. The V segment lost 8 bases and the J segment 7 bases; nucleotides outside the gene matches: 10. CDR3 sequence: CASDRGSLGQPQHF. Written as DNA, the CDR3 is TGTGCCAGCGACAGGGGTTCCTTGGGCCAGCCCCAGCATTTT.

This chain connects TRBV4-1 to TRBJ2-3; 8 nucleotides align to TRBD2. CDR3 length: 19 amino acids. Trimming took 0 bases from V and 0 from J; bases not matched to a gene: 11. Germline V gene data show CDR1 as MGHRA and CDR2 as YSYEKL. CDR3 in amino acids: CASSQDPRQREYSTDTQYF. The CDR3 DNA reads TGCGCCAGCAGCCAAGACCCTAGGCAGCGGGAGTACAGCACAGATACGCAGTATTTT.

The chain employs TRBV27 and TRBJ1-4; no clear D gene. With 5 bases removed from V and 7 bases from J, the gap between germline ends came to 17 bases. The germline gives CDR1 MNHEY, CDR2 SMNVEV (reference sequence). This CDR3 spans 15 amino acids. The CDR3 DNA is TGTGCCAGCAGTCCGCGAGGAGGGTGGGGTGAAAAACTGTTTTTT. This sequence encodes CASSPRGGWGEKLFF.

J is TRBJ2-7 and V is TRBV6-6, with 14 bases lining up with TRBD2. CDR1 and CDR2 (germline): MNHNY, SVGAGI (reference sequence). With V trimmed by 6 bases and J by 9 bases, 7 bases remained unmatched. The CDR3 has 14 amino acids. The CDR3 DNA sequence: TGTGCCAGCAGGGGGACTAGCGGGAGTCTGTTGCAGTACTTC. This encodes CASRGTSGSLLQYF.

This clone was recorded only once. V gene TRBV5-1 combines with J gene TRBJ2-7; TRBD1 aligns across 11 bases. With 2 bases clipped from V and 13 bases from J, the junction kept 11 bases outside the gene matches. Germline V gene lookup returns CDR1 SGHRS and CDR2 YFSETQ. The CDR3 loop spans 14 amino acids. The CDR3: CASSFNQPGQGDYF. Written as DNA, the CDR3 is TGCGCCAGCAGCTTTAACCAGCCGGGACAGGGGGATTACTTC.

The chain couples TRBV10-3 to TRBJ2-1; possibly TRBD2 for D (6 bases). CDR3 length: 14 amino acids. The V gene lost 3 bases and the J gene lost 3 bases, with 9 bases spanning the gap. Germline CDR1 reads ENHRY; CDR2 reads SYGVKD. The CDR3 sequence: CAISDDGSYNEQFF. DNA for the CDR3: TGTGCCATCAGTGATGACGGGAGCTACAATGAGCAGTTCTTC.

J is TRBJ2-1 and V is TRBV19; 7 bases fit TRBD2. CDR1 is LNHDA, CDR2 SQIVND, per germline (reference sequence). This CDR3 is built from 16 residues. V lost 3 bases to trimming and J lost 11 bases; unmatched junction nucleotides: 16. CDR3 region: CASSMGTSGTLGKQFF. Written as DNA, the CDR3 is TGTGCCAGTAGTATGGGTACGAGCGGGACTCTTGGGAAGCAGTTCTTC.

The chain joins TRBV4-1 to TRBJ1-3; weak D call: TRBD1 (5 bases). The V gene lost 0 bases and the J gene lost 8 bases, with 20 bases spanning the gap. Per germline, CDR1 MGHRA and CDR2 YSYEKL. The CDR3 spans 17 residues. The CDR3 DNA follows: TGCGCCAGCAGCCAAGATTCGACAGCCTCAGAGGTAGACACCATATATTTT. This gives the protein CASSQDSTASEVDTIYF.

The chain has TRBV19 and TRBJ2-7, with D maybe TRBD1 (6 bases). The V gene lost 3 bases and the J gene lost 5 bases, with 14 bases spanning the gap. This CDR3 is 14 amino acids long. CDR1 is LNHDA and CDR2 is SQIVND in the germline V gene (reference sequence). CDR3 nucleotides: TGTGCCAGTAGTATGGGGTCAGGGGTCGACGAGCAGTACTTC. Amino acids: CASSMGSGVDEQYF.

The CDR3 loop reads CASSLELAAGELFF. The CDR3 region has the DNA TGTGCCAGCAGCTTGGAACTAGCCGCCGGGGAGCTGTTTTTT. The J gene is TRBJ2-2, the V gene TRBV5-4; a weak D match, TRBD2 (6 bases). V dropped 0 bases and J dropped 6 bases, with 9 bases sitting between them. Germline loops: CDR1 SGHNT, CDR2 YYREEE (reference sequence). The CDR3 is made up of 14 amino acids.

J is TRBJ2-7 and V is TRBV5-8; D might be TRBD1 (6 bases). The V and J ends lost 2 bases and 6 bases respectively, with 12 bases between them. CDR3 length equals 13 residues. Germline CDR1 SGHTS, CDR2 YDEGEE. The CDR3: CASSLAGASEQYF. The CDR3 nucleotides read TGTGCCAGCAGCTTAGCAGGGGCCAGCGAGCAGTACTTC. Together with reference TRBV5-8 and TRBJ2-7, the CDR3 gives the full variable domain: EAGVTQSPTHLIKTRGQQATLRCSPISGHTSVYWYQQALGLGLQFLLWYDEGEERNRGNFPPRFSGRQFPNYSSELNVNALELEDSALYLCASSLAGASEQYFGPGTRLTVT.

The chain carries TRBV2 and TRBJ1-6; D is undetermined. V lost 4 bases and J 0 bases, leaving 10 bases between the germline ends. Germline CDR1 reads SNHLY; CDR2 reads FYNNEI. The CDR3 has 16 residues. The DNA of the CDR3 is TGTGCCAGCAGTGTTGAGGGCAGCTCCTATAATTCACCCCTCCACTTT. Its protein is CASSVEGSSYNSPLHF.

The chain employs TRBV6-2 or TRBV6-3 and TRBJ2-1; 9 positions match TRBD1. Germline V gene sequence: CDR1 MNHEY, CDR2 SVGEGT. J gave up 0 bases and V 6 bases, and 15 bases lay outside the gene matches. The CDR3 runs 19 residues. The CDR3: CASSPKQGALTRSYNEQFF. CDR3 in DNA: TGTGCCAGCAGCCCTAAACAGGGGGCCCTTACTCGCTCCTACAATGAGCAGTTCTTC.

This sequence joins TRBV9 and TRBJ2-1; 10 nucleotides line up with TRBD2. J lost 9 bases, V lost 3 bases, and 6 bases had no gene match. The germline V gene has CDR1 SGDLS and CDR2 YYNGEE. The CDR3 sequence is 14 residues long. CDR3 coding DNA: TGTGCCAGCAGCGCTAGCGGGGGCCTACTTGAGCAGTTCTTC. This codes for CASSASGGLLEQFF.

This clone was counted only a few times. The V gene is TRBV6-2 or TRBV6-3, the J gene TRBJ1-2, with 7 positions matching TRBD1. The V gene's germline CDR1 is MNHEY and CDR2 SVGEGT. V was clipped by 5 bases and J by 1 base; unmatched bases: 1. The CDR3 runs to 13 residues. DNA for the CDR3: TGTGCCAGCAGTGGACAGGTTAACTATGGCTACACCTTC. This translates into CASSGQVNYGYTF.

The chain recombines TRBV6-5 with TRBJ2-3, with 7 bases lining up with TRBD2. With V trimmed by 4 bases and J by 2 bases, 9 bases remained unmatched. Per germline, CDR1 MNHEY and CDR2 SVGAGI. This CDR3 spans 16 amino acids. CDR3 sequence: CASSSARGDDTDTQYF. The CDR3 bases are TGTGCCAGCAGTTCCGCCCGGGGGGACGACACAGATACGCAGTATTTT.